This T cell receptor (beta chain) is drawn from a study of beta chain features in type 1 diabetes (dated by TCRdb to the late 2010s). Looking at the study overall: No differences in mean age, gender distribution, total cell number or subset yield were found between patients and healthy donors. A total of about 100,000,000 sorted cells were examined across all samples, and RNA yield correlated strongly with the number of cells per subset. The study compared TCRB repertoires of sorted circulating CD4+ T cell subsets between recently diagnosed type 1 diabetes patients and matched healthy donors. Naive and central memory subsets were obtained from all 28 donors, but regulatory and stem cell-like memory subsets were isolated from only 8 patients and 8 healthy donors. The research as a whole found: HLA sub-analyses involved small numbers of individuals, so any influence of HLA type on TCRB rearrangement remained unresolved. Shorter templates might be favored by PCR, yet because patient and control samples were amplified and corrected together, any such skew would affect both groups equally. Sequencing cDNA rather than genomic DNA could over-represent highly expressing activated cells, although activation and CD3 levels did not differ between groups. At VDJ recombination sites, type 1 diabetes patients had fewer insertions and more deleted nucleotides, which implies abnormalities in thymic rearrangement. Naive, central memory and regulatory TCRB repertoires appeared to be more alike among patients than among healthy donors. In all four CD4+ subsets, TCRB CDR3 length was moderately but significantly shorter in type 1 diabetes patients.

All of the isolated RNA was reverse transcribed with the High Capacity cDNA Reverse Transcription Kit, so expressed TCRB transcripts were sequenced. Deep immunoSEQ sequencing was applied to naive, central memory and regulatory T cell samples, giving an average of about 3.57 million total reads per sample. After sorted cells were lysed in RLT buffer, RNA was extracted with DNase-treated RNeasy Micro or Mini kits, with the choice depending on cell number. To prevent cross-contamination, each cell subset was processed individually, whereas patient and healthy donor samples were processed jointly. The immunoSEQ multiplex PCR was used to amplify TCRB sequences from cDNA, generating 87-bp fragments that spanned the CDR3 region. Amplicons were sequenced on the Illumina HiSeq platform. In the original analysis: PCR bias was corrected computationally using synthetic template baselines, and reads within Hamming distance 2 were collapsed, with unmergeable singletons discarded. Reads were aligned to IMGT to assign V, D and J genes, CDR3 length, and insertions or deletions at six rearrangement sites. Within each subset, clonotype counts were normalized to sorted cell number, after which true diversity and Gini coefficients were computed with the tcR R package. The overlap coefficient, calculated on TCRB nucleotide sequences, was used to quantify repertoire sharing. As a proxy for the pre-selection repertoire, out-of-frame TCRB sequences from naive cells were analyzed. TCRdb retrieved this table from immuneACCESS and kept in-frame rearrangements only. Not all clones are present; in checked studies, unresolved V genes account for under half, and no reason is known for the remainder. That table is the source of V, J and clone size, and D and trimming were worked out from the DNA. The sample table records 850,000 to 900,000 clones; roughly 15% of these occur just once. The ten most abundant clones make up around 0.02% of the sample.

The sample holds a few counts of this clone. The antigen this receptor binds is unknown. No clone much larger than this one lies a single base away; base qualities are absent. CDR1 and CDR2 (MDHEN, SYDVKM) derive from the germline V gene. The CDR3 runs 15 residues from the cysteine to the phenylalanine. Only CDR3 DNA remains: 45 bases, in frame from the first base. At the junction V is shortened by 3 bases and J by 4 bases, with 13 bases in between. Each donor gave one peripheral blood draw, averaging roughly 120 mL, which was collected into heparinised tubes. Naive, central memory, regulatory and stem cell-like memory CD4+ T cells were sorted on a BD FACSAria II using a panel including CD45RO, CCR7, CD25, CD127, CD95 and CD27. A purity above 95% was achieved for all sorted populations. PBMCs were isolated right away by Lymphoprep density gradient centrifugation and were stained directly, without culture. To minimize batch effects, samples were stained and sorted in pairs, one healthy donor with one patient per experiment.

This clonotype was obtained from a woman aged 18-30 years in good health. The sequence is built from TRBV28 and TRBJ2-1; the D gene is perhaps TRBD2, from 7 matching bases. Material: naive CD4+ T cells from blood. The label giving this sample's cell subset or site can be read as: true naive CD4+ T cells. The CDR3 in this case is CASSFRTAGYNEQFF. The DNA is as follows: TGTGCCAGCAGTTTTAGGACAGCGGGATACAATGAGCAGTTCTTC.